This T cell receptor beta chain was sequenced for a study of T cell responses to AZD1222 COVID-19 vaccine. The repertoire was sequenced with immunoSEQ multiplex PCR; TCRdb's copy has only in-frame clones and lacks some. The sample lists approximately 160,000 clones, roughly 92% seen once, with about 4.6% in the top ten. Note on this clone: What it recognizes is unknown.

Study-wide points: Epitopes outside B.1.351 and B.1.1.7 mutated regions reportedly drew nearly half of spike TCRs. Spike-specific TCRs gained breadth and depth after people received two AZD1222 doses. White British donors predominated, females outnumbered males, and clonal diversity was possibly underestimated. None of the repertoires were sampled until the peak T cell response had passed.

Germline V gene lookup returns CDR1 LNHDA and CDR2 SQIVND (reference sequence). There are 16 residues in the CDR3. V shed 6 bases, J shed 5 bases, and the junction held 14 bases outside the gene matches. The chain joins TRBV19 to TRBJ1-2; 8 bases fit TRBD1. This material consisted of peripheral blood, taken 28 days after the second AZD1222 dose. The sequence derives from an adult who received the AZD1222 COVID-19 vaccine. The CDR3 DNA is TGTGCCAGTAGCACACAAACCTCGGACAGGGTGTATGGCTACACCTTC. Protein product: CASSTQTSDRVYGYTF.